The present TCR beta chain was sequenced within a study of blood T cell repertoires in COVID-19 (dated by TCRdb to 2018 to 2021). Regarding the study in general: The collaborator samples originated in the United States, Italy and Spain and spanned the acute and convalescent phases of COVID-19. The repertoires were made available in a free public database intended to serve as a resource for research on the immune response to SARS-CoV-2. Nearly every sample came with metadata listing a de-identified subject ID, COVID-19 status, age in years and sex. Deeply sampled blood TCRbeta repertoires from subjects exposed to, actively infected with, or recovered from COVID-19 were included in the dataset. The samples were drawn from the first 160 participants of the ongoing ImmuneRACE study and from more than 1,000 subjects provided by 6 global collaborators. Where available, HLA class I and class II types were taken from metadata supplied by the sample provider and were not determined by assay-based typing. The prospective study material was composed of cDNA or gDNA derived from T cells, B-cell-depleted T cells, or PBMCs. Paper-wide results and their limitations: The quantity of clinical and demographic metadata differed by source and by participant and was supplied without curation.

Participants in the prospective study were enrolled through a virtual design, were aged roughly 18 to 90 years, and lived in some 24 United States geographic areas. In the prospective study, participants were assigned to cohorts based on the clinical history participants reported in a screening survey and a study questionnaire. Exposed participants had been in contact, within 2 weeks of entering the study, with a person who had a PCR-confirmed or clinician-diagnosed case of COVID-19. Each participant in the prospective study had whole blood, serum and a nasopharyngeal or oropharyngeal swab collected by mobile phlebotomists. Participants in the prospective study had the option to provide additional blood draws and questionnaires over a 2-month period. Before DNA extraction, blood samples from the prospective study were shipped at room temperature or frozen. A note on this clone: No antigen is known for it. Base qualities are not at hand, and no much larger clone is one base apart.

TCRbeta CDR3 regions were amplified from genomic DNA by means of the immunoSEQ Assay, a bias-controlled multiplex PCR. The source study handled its data this way. Nucleated cell counts per sample were estimated from amplification of reference gene primers within the assay. To quantify the absolute abundance of each unique TCRbeta CDR3 rearrangement, sequence reads were collapsed and filtered. For each sample, productive Simpson clonality was calculated as the square root of Simpson's diversity index over productive rearrangements. TCRdb carries this immuneACCESS record with in-frame sequences only. Its versions omit some clonotypes, under half of them owing to an unresolved V gene in the studies checked, with the rest unexplained. V and J calls and clone size are those listed in that table; D and trimming were worked out from the DNA. This sample has 150,000 or so clones in its table, and approximately 80% of those were observed once. Of the sample, over 4% is held by the ten largest clones.

Measured from the cysteine to the phenylalanine, the CDR3 is 16 residues long. Here the CDR3 DNA is all that survives: 48 bases in frame from base 1. CDR1 and CDR2 are drawn from the germline V gene: SGHDT, YYEEEE. V and J are trimmed by 4 bases and 6 bases, and the gene matches miss 11 bases of the junction. This TCR was recovered from a man between 65 and 85 years old who had been exposed to COVID-19. The chain couples TRBV5-6 to TRBJ2-1; 9 middle bases align to TRBD2. The sample was PBMCs or T cells enriched from blood (not recorded which). The DNA reads as follows: TGTGCCAGCAGCCTTAATCTCGGGACTAGCTTCAATGAGCAGTTCTTC. It translates to CASSLNLGTSFNEQFF.